The clone carrying this T cell receptor (beta chain) was seen a single time. Its cognate antigen is unknown. Profiled with immunoSEQ multiplex PCR; TCRdb holds only in-frame clones, not every one. The top ten clones hold 16% of a sample with about 60,000 clones, around 90% of them seen once. The sample is drawn from a study of OX40 agonist ivuxolimab in advanced cancers. From germline, CDR1 is MNHNS and CDR2 SASEGT. V dropped 4 bases and J dropped 0; count of bases not matched to a gene: 9. This CDR3 is 18 amino acids long. Study observations and caveats: Expanded clones were, on average, more numerous in CD8+ T cells than in CD4+.

The TCR sequence derives from an adult with an advanced solid tumor such as melanoma, head and neck, liver or kidney cancer. This specimen consisted of CD4+ or CD8+ T cells sorted from blood, obtained in a trial of the OX40 agonist ivuxolimab. This rearrangement joins TRBV6-1 to TRBJ1-4, with 9 bases fitting TRBD1. DNA of the CDR3: TGTGCCAGCAGTGCCGGGACAGGGCAAATTGCAACTAATGAAAAACTGTTTTTT. Protein: CASSAGTGQIATNEKLFF.